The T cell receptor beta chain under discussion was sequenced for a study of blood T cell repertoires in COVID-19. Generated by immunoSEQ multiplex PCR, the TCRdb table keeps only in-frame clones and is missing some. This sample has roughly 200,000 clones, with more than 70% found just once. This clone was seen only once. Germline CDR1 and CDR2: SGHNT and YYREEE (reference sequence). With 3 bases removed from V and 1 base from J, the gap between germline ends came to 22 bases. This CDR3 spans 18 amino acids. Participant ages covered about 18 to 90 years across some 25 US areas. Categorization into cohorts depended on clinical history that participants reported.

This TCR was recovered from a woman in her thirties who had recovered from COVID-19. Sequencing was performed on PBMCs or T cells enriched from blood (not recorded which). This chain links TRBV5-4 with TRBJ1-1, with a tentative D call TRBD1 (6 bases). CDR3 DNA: TGTGCCAGCAGCTGGCCCACAGGGACGTCGGCGAAGAACACTGAAGCTTTCTTT. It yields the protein CASSWPTGTSAKNTEAFF.